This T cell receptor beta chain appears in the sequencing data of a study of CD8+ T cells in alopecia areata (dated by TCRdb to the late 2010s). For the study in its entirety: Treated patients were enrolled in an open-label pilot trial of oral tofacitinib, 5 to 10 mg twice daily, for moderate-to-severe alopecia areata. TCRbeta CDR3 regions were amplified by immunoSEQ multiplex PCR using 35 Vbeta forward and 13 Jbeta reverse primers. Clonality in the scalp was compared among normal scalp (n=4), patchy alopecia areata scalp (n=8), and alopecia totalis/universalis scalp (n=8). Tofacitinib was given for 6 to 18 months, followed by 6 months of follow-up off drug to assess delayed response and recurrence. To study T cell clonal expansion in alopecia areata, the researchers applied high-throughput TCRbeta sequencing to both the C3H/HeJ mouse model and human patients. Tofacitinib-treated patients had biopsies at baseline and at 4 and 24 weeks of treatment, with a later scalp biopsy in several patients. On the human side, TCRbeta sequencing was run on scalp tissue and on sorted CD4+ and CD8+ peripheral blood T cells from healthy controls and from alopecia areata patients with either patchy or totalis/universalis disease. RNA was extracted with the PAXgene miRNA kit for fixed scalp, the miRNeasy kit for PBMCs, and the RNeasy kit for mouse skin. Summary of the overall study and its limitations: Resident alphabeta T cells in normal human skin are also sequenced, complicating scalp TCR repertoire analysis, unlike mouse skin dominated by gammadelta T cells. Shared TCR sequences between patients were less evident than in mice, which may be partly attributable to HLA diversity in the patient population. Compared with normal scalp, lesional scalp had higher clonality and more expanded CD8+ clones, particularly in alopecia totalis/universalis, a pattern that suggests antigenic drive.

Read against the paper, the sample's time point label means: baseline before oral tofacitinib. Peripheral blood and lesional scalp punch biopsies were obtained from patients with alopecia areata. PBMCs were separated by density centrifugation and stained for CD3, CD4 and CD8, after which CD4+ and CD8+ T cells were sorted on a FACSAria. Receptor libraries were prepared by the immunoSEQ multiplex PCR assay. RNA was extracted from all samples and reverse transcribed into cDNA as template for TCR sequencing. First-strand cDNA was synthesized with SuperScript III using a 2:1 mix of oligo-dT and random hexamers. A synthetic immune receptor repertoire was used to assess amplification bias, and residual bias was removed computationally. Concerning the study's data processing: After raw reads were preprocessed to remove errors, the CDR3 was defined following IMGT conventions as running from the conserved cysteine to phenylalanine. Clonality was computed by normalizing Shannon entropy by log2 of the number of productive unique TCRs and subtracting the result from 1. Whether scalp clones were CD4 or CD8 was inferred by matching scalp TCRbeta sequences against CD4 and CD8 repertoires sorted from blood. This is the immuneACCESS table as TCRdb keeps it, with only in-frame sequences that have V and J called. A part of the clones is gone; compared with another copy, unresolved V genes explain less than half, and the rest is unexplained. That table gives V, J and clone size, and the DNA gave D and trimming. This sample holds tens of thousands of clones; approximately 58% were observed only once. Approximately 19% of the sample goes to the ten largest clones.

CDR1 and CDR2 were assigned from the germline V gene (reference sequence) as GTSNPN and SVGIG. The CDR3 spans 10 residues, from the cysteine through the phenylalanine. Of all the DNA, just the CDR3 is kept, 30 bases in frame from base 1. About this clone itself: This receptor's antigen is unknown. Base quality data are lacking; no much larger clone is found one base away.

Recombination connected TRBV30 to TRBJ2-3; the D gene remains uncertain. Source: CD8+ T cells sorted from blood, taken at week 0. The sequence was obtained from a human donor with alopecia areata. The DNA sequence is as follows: TGTGCACAATATGCAGATACGCAGTATTTT. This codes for CAQYADTQYF.